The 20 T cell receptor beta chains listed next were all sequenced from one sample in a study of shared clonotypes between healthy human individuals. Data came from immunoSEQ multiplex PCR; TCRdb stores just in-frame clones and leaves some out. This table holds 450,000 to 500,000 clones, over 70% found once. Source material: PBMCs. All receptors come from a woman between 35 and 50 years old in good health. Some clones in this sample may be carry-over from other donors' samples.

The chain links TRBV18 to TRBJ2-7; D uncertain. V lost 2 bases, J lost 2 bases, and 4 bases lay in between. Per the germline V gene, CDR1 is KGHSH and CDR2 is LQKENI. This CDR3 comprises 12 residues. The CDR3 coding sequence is TGTGCCAGCTCACCAACGGCCTACGAGCAGTACTTC. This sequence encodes CASSPTAYEQYF.

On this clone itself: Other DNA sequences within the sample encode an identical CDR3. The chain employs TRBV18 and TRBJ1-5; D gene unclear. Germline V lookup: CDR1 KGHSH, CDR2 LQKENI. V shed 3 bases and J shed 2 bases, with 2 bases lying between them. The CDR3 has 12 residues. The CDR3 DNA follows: TGTGCCAGCTCACCCGGCAATCAGCCCCAGCATTTT. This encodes CASSPGNQPQHF.

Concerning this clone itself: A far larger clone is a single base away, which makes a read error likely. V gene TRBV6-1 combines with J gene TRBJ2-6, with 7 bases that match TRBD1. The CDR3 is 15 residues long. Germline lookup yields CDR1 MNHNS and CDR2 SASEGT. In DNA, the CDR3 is TGTGCCAGCAGTGAAGCGCTAACAGGGGCCAACGTCCCGACTTTC. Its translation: CASSEALTGANVPTF.

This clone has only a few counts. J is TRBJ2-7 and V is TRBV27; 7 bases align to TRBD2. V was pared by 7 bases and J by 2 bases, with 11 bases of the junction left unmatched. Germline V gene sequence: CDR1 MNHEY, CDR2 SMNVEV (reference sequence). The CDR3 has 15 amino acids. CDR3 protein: CASIRHGAGAYEQYF. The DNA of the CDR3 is TGTGCCAGCATCCGGCATGGGGCGGGAGCCTACGAGCAGTACTTC.

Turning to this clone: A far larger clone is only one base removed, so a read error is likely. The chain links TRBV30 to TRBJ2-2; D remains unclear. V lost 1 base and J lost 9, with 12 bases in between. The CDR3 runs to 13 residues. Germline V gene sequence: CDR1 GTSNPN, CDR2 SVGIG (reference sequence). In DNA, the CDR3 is TGTGCCTGGAGTGACCGGCGTGTCTGGGAGCTGTTTTTT. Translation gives CAWSDRRVWELFF.

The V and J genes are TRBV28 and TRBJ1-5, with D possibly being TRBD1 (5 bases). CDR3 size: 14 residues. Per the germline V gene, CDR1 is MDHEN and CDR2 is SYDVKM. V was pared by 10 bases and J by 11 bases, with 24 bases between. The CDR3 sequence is CATWDGPRSGAQHF. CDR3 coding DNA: TGTGCCACCTGGGACGGACCTCGATCCGGAGCCCAGCATTTT.

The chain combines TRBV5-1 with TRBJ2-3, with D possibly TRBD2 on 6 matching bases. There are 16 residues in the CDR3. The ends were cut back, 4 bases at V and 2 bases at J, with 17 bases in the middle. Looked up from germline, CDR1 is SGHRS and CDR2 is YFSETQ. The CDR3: CASSLKRESDTDTQYF. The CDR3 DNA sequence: TGCGCCAGCAGCCTAAAACGGGAGTCGGACACAGATACGCAGTATTTT.

The CDR3 loop is CASSKGAQGQYF. CDR3 DNA: TGTGCCAGCAGCAAGGGGGCGCAAGGGCAGTACTTC. V gene TRBV7-8 combines with J gene TRBJ2-7, with 7 bases identical to TRBD1. The CDR3 loop spans 12 amino acids. Germline CDR1 reads SGHVS; CDR2 reads FQNEAQ. V was clipped by 5 bases and J by 9 bases; unmatched bases: 7. Combining the CDR3 with reference TRBV7-8 and TRBJ2-7 gives the whole variable domain GAGVSQSPRYKVAKRGQDVALRCDPISGHVSLFWYQQALGQGPEFLTYFQNEAQLDKSGLPSDRFFAERPEGSVSTLKIQRTQQEDSAVYLCASSKGAQGQYFGPGTRLTVT.

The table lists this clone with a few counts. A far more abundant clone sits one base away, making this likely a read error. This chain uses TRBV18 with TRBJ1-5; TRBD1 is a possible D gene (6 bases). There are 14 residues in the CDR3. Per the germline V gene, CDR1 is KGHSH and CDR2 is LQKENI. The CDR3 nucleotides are TGTGCCAGCTCACCTGGGACAAGGAATCAGCTCCAGCATTTT. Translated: CASSPGTRNQLQHF.

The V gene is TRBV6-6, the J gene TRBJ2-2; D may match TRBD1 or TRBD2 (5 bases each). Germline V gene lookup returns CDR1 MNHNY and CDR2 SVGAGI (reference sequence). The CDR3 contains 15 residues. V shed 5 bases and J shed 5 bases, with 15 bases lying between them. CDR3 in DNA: TGTGCCAGCAGTGAGGACGGGGACGGGACCGGGGAGCTGTTTTTT. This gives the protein CASSEDGDGTGELFF.

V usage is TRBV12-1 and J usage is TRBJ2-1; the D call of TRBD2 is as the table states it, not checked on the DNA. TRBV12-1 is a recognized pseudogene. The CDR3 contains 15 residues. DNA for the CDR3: TGTGCCAGCTTTCTCGGGAGCCCCTCCTACAATGAGCAGTTCTTC. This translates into CASFLGSPSYNEQFF.

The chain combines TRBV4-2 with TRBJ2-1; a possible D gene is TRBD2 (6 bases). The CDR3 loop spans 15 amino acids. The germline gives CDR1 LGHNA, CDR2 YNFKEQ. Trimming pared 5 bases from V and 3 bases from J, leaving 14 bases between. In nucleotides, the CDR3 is TGTGCCAGCAGCGACACTAGCTTGGTCTACAATGAGCAGTTCTTC. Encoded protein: CASSDTSLVYNEQFF.

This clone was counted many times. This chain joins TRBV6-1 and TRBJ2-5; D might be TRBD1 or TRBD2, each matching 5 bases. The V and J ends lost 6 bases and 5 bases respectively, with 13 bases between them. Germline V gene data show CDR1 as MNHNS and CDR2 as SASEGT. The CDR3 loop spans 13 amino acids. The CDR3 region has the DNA TGTGCCAGCAGAGCACTAGGGGTGGAGACCCAGTACTTC. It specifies CASRALGVETQYF.

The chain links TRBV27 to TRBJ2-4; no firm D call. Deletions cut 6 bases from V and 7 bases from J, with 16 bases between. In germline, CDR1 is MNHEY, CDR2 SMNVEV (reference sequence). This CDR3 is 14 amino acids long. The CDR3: CASSRQRALNIQYF. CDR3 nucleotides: TGTGCCAGCAGCCGCCAAAGGGCCCTGAACATTCAGTACTTC.

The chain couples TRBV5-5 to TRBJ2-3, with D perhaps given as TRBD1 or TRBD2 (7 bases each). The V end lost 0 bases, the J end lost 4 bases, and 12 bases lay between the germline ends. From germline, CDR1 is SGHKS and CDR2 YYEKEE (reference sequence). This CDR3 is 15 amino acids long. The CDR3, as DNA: TGTGCCAGCAGCTTGGCAGGGGGGGCTCCAGATACGCAGTATTTT. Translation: CASSLAGGAPDTQYF.

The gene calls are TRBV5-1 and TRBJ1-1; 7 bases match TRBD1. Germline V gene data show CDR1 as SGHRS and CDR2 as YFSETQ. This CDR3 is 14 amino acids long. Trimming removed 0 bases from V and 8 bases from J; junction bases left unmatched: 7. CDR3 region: CASSLEPGQLEAFF. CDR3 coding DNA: TGCGCCAGCAGCTTGGAGCCGGGACAGCTGGAAGCTTTCTTT.

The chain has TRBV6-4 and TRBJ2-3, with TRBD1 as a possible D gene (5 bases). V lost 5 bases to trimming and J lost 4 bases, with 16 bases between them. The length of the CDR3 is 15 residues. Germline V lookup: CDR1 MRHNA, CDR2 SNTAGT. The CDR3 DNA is TGTGCCAGCAGTCGACAGTTCCGAGGCGCAGATACGCAGTATTTT. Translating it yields CASSRQFRGADTQYF.

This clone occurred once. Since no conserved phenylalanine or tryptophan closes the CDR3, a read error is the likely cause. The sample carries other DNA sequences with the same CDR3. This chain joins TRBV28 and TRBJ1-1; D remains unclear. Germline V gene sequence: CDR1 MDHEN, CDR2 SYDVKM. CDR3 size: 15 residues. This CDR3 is CASSLWSRMNTEAFL. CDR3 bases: TGTGCCAGTAGTTTATGGTCCAGAATGAACACTGAAGCTTTCCTT.

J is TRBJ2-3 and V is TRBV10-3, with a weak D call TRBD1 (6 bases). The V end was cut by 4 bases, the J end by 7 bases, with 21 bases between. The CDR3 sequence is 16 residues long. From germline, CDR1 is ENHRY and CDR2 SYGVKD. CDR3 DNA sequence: TGTGCCATCAGTGCCCTGGCCAGGGGAAGAGGGTATACGCAGTATTTT. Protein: CAISALARGRGYTQYF.

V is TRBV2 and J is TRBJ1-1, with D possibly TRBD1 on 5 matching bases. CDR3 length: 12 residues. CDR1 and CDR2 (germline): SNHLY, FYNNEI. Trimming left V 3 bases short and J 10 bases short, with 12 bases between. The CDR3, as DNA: TGTGCCAGCAGTGACAGGGTTCGCGGAGCTTTCTTT. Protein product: CASSDRVRGAFF.